The rows below give T cell receptor beta chains drawn from one sample of a study of T-cell reconstitution after alpha-beta-depleted transplantation in children. TCRdb reprocessed the PCR reads with MiXCR, giving one entry per CDR3 protein. The sample records more than 85,000 distinct CDR3 sequences, around 6.1% being singletons. The specimen comprised PBMCs, mostly from graft donor cells, sampled 60 days after TCRalphabeta/CD19-depleted stem cell transplant. All receptors derive from a female patient aged 2-15 years who had a stem cell transplant for Fanconi anemia, so the T cells may come from the graft donor. CDR3s include the opening cysteine and the closing phenylalanine or tryptophan.

TRBV24-1	TRBJ1-2	CATYEASYGYTF
TRBV5-4	TRBJ1-3	CASSLSGDGNTIYF
TRBV6-2/TRBV6-3	TRBJ2-2	CASSYTGLALFF
TRBV10-2	TRBJ1-5	CASSPAEGRGQPQHF
TRBV15	TRBJ1-5	CATSREFQPQHF
TRBV7-2	TRBJ2-1	CASSLAVGEYNEQFF
TRBV18	TRBJ2-3	CASSPPSTDTQYF
TRBV6-5	TRBJ2-3	CASSYGVSGRAPDTQYF
TRBV15	TRBJ2-3	CATSRDLYREPDTQYF
TRBV11-2	TRBJ2-7	CASSLRWAGYEQYF
TRBV28	TRBJ2-5	CASSLYPGEGGETQYF
TRBV5-1	TRBJ1-2	CASSLGDRVYGYTF